The rows below give T cell receptor beta chains drawn from one sample of a study of T cell changes during pregnancy in multiple sclerosis. Generated by immunoSEQ multiplex PCR, the TCRdb table keeps only in-frame clones and is missing some. The table records approximately 69,000 clones, roughly nine tenths of them present only once. The sample here was CD4+ T cells from peripheral blood mononuclear cells, taken in the third trimester of pregnancy. The receptors originated from a female donor in good health, enrolled as a control in a pregnancy study. CDR3s include the opening cysteine and the closing phenylalanine or tryptophan. Each record gives: CDR3 protein, CDR3 DNA, V gene, clone size, J gene, D gene. D genes are given only for firm matches. Size tells how often a clone was seen (once, few, many) or the class of an expanded clone, and some rows leave it out.

CDR3aa: CASSPWGVQETQYF; CDR3nt: TGTGCCAGCAGCCCCTGGGGCGTCCAAGAGACCCAGTACTTC; v_gene: TRBV7-2; abundance: once; j_gene: TRBJ2-5; d_gene: NA
CDR3aa: CASSEGGNADTQYF; CDR3nt: TGTGCCAGTAGCGAGGGGGGGAACGCAGATACGCAGTATTTT; v_gene: TRBV19; abundance: NA; j_gene: TRBJ2-3; d_gene: NA
CDR3aa: CASSLVLAGGYNEQFF; CDR3nt: TGTGCCAGCAGCTTGGTCCTAGCGGGGGGATACAATGAGCAGTTCTTC; v_gene: TRBV5-4; abundance: once; j_gene: TRBJ2-1; d_gene: TRBD2
CDR3aa: CASSPAGTQDYGYTF; CDR3nt: TGTGCCAGCTCACCAGCCGGGACACAGGACTATGGCTACACCTTC; v_gene: TRBV18; abundance: once; j_gene: TRBJ1-2; d_gene: NA
CDR3aa: CASSPGGIWTSGGGTDTQYF; CDR3nt: TGCGCCAGCAGCCCCGGTGGGATTTGGACTAGCGGGGGGGGTACAGATACGCAGTATTTT; v_gene: TRBV5-1; abundance: NA; j_gene: TRBJ2-3; d_gene: TRBD2
CDR3aa: CAWSRLAGGHEQYF; CDR3nt: TGTGCCTGGAGTAGGCTAGCGGGGGGGCACGAGCAGTACTTC; v_gene: TRBV30; abundance: NA; j_gene: TRBJ2-7; d_gene: TRBD2
CDR3aa: CASSLGTGPAEAFF; CDR3nt: TGCGCCAGCAGCTTGGGTACAGGCCCGGCTGAAGCTTTCTTT; v_gene: TRBV5-1; abundance: NA; j_gene: TRBJ1-1; d_gene: NA
CDR3aa: CAISEAGMNTEAFF; CDR3nt: TGTGCCATCAGTGAGGCGGGGATGAACACTGAAGCTTTCTTT; v_gene: TRBV10-3; abundance: NA; j_gene: TRBJ1-1; d_gene: NA
CDR3aa: CASSRGAGTGGTEAFF; CDR3nt: TGTGCCAGCAGCCGAGGCGCCGGGACAGGGGGGACTGAAGCTTTCTTT; v_gene: TRBV27; abundance: NA; j_gene: TRBJ1-1; d_gene: TRBD1
CDR3aa: CASSTPGQVGDYGYTF; CDR3nt: TGCGCCAGCAGCACACCGGGACAGGTGGGTGACTATGGCTACACCTTC; v_gene: TRBV5-1; abundance: NA; j_gene: TRBJ1-2; d_gene: TRBD1
CDR3aa: CASSPNPRRLDYYGYTF; CDR3nt: TGTGCCAGCAGTCCTAACCCCCGCCGCCTCGATTACTATGGCTACACCTTC; v_gene: TRBV28; abundance: NA; j_gene: TRBJ1-2; d_gene: NA
CDR3aa: CSVDRGGTEAFF; CDR3nt: TGCAGCGTTGATAGAGGTGGCACTGAAGCTTTCTTT; v_gene: TRBV29-1; abundance: NA; j_gene: TRBJ1-1; d_gene: NA
CDR3aa: CASSPQLKSSYNEQFF; CDR3nt: TGTGCCAGCAGCCCCCAGTTAAAAAGCTCCTACAATGAGCAGTTCTTC; v_gene: TRBV7-3; abundance: NA; j_gene: TRBJ2-1; d_gene: NA
CDR3aa: CATSAVGAETQYF; CDR3nt: TGTGCCACCAGCGCCGTGGGGGCAGAGACCCAGTACTTC; v_gene: TRBV15; abundance: NA; j_gene: TRBJ2-5; d_gene: NA
CDR3aa: CASSLVLAGGGYNEQFF; CDR3nt: TGTGCCAGCAGCTTGGTCCTAGCGGGGGGGGGTTACAATGAGCAGTTCTTC; v_gene: TRBV5-4; abundance: NA; j_gene: TRBJ2-1; d_gene: TRBD2
CDR3aa: CASSSLRDRYHKGGYTF; CDR3nt: TGTGCCAGCAGCTCCCTTCGGGACAGGTATCATAAAGGAGGCTACACCTTC; v_gene: TRBV11-2; abundance: NA; j_gene: TRBJ1-2; d_gene: TRBD1
CDR3aa: CASSPDRGNTEAFF; CDR3nt: TGTGCCAGCAGCCCCGACAGGGGTAACACTGAAGCTTTCTTT; v_gene: TRBV5-4; abundance: NA; j_gene: TRBJ1-1; d_gene: TRBD1
CDR3aa: CSVAELGREQYF; CDR3nt: TGCAGCGTTGCGGAGCTAGGGAGGGAGCAGTACTTC; v_gene: TRBV29-1; abundance: NA; j_gene: TRBJ2-7; d_gene: NA
CDR3aa: CASSPSRTGNTEAFF; CDR3nt: TGTGCCAGCTCACCATCACGGACAGGGAACACTGAAGCTTTCTTT; v_gene: TRBV18; abundance: NA; j_gene: TRBJ1-1; d_gene: TRBD1
CDR3aa: CASRRQGSVEAFF; CDR3nt: TGTGCCAGCAGGAGACAGGGGTCCGTTGAAGCTTTCTTT; v_gene: TRBV6-5; abundance: NA; j_gene: TRBJ1-1; d_gene: TRBD1
CDR3aa: CASSYGQQGNTEAFF; CDR3nt: TGTGCCAGCAGTTACGGCCAACAGGGGAACACTGAAGCTTTCTTT; v_gene: TRBV6-6; abundance: NA; j_gene: TRBJ1-1; d_gene: NA
CDR3aa: CASSRQGAGTQYF; CDR3nt: TGTGCCAGCAGTCGACAGGGGGCCGGGACCCAGTACTTC; v_gene: TRBV28; abundance: NA; j_gene: TRBJ2-5; d_gene: TRBD1
CDR3aa: CASSPPGSSTNEQFF; CDR3nt: TGTGCCAGCAGCCCACCTGGGAGTTCCACCAATGAGCAGTTCTTC; v_gene: TRBV7-3; abundance: NA; j_gene: TRBJ2-1; d_gene: NA
CDR3aa: CASSLASGGVSDTQYF; CDR3nt: TGTGCCAGCAGCTTGGCTAGCGGGGGTGTCTCAGATACGCAGTATTTT; v_gene: TRBV5-5; abundance: NA; j_gene: TRBJ2-3; d_gene: TRBD2
CDR3aa: CASSFDLAPTTGELFF; CDR3nt: TGTGCCAGCAGCTTCGACCTAGCGCCAACCACCGGGGAGCTGTTTTTT; v_gene: TRBV11-2; abundance: NA; j_gene: TRBJ2-2; d_gene: NA
CDR3aa: CASSLGASGSTDTQYF; CDR3nt: TGTGCCAGCAGCCTTGGTGCAAGCGGAAGCACAGATACGCAGTATTTT; v_gene: TRBV11-3; abundance: NA; j_gene: TRBJ2-3; d_gene: NA
CDR3aa: CASRRDRGTEAFF; CDR3nt: TGTGCCAGCAGGAGGGACAGGGGCACTGAAGCTTTCTTT; v_gene: TRBV2; abundance: NA; j_gene: TRBJ1-1; d_gene: TRBD1
CDR3aa: CASSLAQLSERYTF; CDR3nt: TGTGCCAGCAGCTTAGCGCAGTTGAGCGAGAGATACACCTTC; v_gene: TRBV7-8; abundance: once; j_gene: TRBJ1-2; d_gene: NA
CDR3aa: CASSLVGESYNEQFF; CDR3nt: TGTGCCAGCAGCTTGGTTGGGGAGAGTTACAATGAGCAGTTCTTC; v_gene: TRBV5-4; abundance: NA; j_gene: TRBJ2-1; d_gene: NA
CDR3aa: CASSLSTGENEKLFF; CDR3nt: TGTGCCAGCAGCTTATCGACAGGGGAGAATGAAAAACTGTTTTTT; v_gene: TRBV7-9; abundance: NA; j_gene: TRBJ1-4; d_gene: TRBD1
CDR3aa: CASSLGQGKNEQYF; CDR3nt: TGTGCCAGCAGCTTAGGGCAGGGAAAGAACGAGCAGTACTTC; v_gene: TRBV7-9; abundance: NA; j_gene: TRBJ2-7; d_gene: NA
CDR3aa: CASSLSQDRVYEQYF; CDR3nt: TGCGCCAGCAGCTTGTCACAGGACAGGGTATACGAGCAGTACTTC; v_gene: TRBV5-1; abundance: NA; j_gene: TRBJ2-7; d_gene: TRBD1
CDR3aa: CASSFTEHMNTEAFF; CDR3nt: TGTGCCAGCAGCTTTACAGAACACATGAACACTGAAGCTTTCTTT; v_gene: TRBV7-8; abundance: NA; j_gene: TRBJ1-1; d_gene: NA
CDR3aa: CASSQVTGVAGYTF; CDR3nt: TGTGCCAGCAGCCAAGTGACAGGGGTTGCTGGCTACACCTTC; v_gene: TRBV14; abundance: NA; j_gene: TRBJ1-2; d_gene: TRBD1
CDR3aa: CASSRGLAGSSTDTQYF; CDR3nt: TGTGCCAGCTCACGGGGACTAGCGGGAAGTAGCACAGATACGCAGTATTTT; v_gene: TRBV18; abundance: NA; j_gene: TRBJ2-3; d_gene: TRBD2
CDR3aa: CASSPRDRGFKGGYTF; CDR3nt: TGCGCCAGCAGCCCCCGGGACAGGGGATTCAAAGGTGGCTACACCTTC; v_gene: TRBV5-1; abundance: NA; j_gene: TRBJ1-2; d_gene: TRBD1
CDR3aa: CASSPLGAKGYTF; CDR3nt: TGTGCCAGCTCACCATTGGGGGCAAAAGGCTACACCTTC; v_gene: TRBV18; abundance: once; j_gene: TRBJ1-2; d_gene: NA
CDR3aa: CASSQKGEAENTEAFF; CDR3nt: TGCGCCAGCAGCCAGAAAGGGGAGGCGGAGAACACTGAAGCTTTCTTT; v_gene: TRBV4-3; abundance: NA; j_gene: TRBJ1-1; d_gene: NA
CDR3aa: CASSPLSRGRTEQFF; CDR3nt: TGTGCCAGCAGCCCCTTGAGCCGAGGTCGCACTGAGCAGTTCTTC; v_gene: TRBV6-1; abundance: NA; j_gene: TRBJ2-1; d_gene: NA
CDR3aa: CASSVGGDRDAQYF; CDR3nt: TGTGCCAGCAGCGTAGGCGGGGACAGGGACGCGCAGTATTTT; v_gene: TRBV9; abundance: once; j_gene: TRBJ2-3; d_gene: TRBD1
CDR3aa: CASSPPGTAFYEQYF; CDR3nt: TGTGCCAGCAGCCCCCCCGGGACAGCCTTTTACGAGCAGTACTTC; v_gene: TRBV27; abundance: NA; j_gene: TRBJ2-7; d_gene: TRBD1
CDR3aa: CAWSRLAGGADTQYF; CDR3nt: TGTGCCTGGAGCCGACTAGCGGGGGGGGCAGATACGCAGTATTTT; v_gene: TRBV30; abundance: NA; j_gene: TRBJ2-3; d_gene: TRBD2
CDR3aa: CASSEGQGYNSPLHF; CDR3nt: TGTGCCAGCAGTGAAGGACAGGGCTATAATTCACCCCTCCACTTT; v_gene: TRBV2; abundance: few; j_gene: TRBJ1-6; d_gene: TRBD1
CDR3aa: CASSSTGGVGTDTQYF; CDR3nt: TGTGCCAGCAGCTCGACCGGGGGGGTCGGCACAGATACGCAGTATTTT; v_gene: TRBV7-2; abundance: once; j_gene: TRBJ2-3; d_gene: TRBD2
CDR3aa: CASSYEAAGANVLTF; CDR3nt: TGTGCCAGCAGTTACGAGGCAGCTGGGGCCAACGTCCTGACTTTC; v_gene: TRBV6-6; abundance: NA; j_gene: TRBJ2-6; d_gene: NA
CDR3aa: CASSTRSGGAREQYF; CDR3nt: TGTGCCAGCAGCACCCGCAGCGGGGGGGCCAGGGAGCAGTACTTC; v_gene: TRBV7-2; abundance: once; j_gene: TRBJ2-7; d_gene: TRBD2
CDR3aa: CASSWGLLNTEAFF; CDR3nt: TGTGCCAGCAGCTGGGGACTTTTGAACACTGAAGCTTTCTTT; v_gene: TRBV7-2; abundance: NA; j_gene: TRBJ1-1; d_gene: NA
CDR3aa: CATERDRMNTEAFF; CDR3nt: TGTGCCACGGAGCGGGACCGCATGAACACTGAAGCTTTCTTT; v_gene: TRBV6-1; abundance: NA; j_gene: TRBJ1-1; d_gene: NA
CDR3aa: CASSRRSGANVLTF; CDR3nt: TGTGCCAGCAGCCGTCGCTCTGGGGCCAACGTCCTGACTTTC; v_gene: TRBV14; abundance: NA; j_gene: TRBJ2-6; d_gene: NA